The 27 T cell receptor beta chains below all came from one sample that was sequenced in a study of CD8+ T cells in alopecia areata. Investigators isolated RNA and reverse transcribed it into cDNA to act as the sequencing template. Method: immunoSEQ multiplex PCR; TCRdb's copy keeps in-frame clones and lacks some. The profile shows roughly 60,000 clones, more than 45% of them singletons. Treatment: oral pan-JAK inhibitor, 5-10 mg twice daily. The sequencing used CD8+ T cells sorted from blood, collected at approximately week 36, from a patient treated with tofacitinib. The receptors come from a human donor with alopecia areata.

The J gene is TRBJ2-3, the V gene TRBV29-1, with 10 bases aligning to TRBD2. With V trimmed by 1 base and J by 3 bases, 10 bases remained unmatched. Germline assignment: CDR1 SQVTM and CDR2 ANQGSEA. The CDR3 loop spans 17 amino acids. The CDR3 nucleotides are TGCAGCGTTGAAGGAAGGGCTAGCGGGAGAGAGACAGATACGCAGTATTTT. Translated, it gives CSVEGRASGRETDTQYF.

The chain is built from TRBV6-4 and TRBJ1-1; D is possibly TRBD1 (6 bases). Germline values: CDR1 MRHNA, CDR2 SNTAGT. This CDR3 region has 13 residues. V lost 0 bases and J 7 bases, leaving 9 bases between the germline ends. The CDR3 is CASSDSEQGEAFF. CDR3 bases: TGTGCCAGCAGTGACTCTGAACAGGGTGAAGCTTTCTTT.

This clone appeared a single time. In DNA form, the CDR3 reads TGTGCCAGCAAGGCTAGCGGGAGTTGGTCCTACGAGCAGTACTTC. This gives the protein CASKASGSWSYEQYF. The rearrangement joins TRBV6-6 to TRBJ2-7, with 10 bases fitting TRBD2. V was clipped by 7 bases and J by 1 base; unmatched bases: 7. Germline V gives CDR1 MNHNY, CDR2 SVGAGI (reference sequence). The CDR3 has 15 residues.

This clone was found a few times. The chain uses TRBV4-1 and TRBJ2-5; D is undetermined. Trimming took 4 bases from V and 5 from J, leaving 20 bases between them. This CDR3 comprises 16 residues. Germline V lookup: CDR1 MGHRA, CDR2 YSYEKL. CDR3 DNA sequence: TGCGCCAGCAGCCCGACGCCCGGCGTGCCGATGGAGACCCAGTACTTC. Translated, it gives CASSPTPGVPMETQYF.

CDR3 sequence reads: CASRALAPTGELFF. In nucleotides, the CDR3 is TGTGCCAGTAGAGCTCTAGCGCCCACCGGGGAGCTGTTTTTT. The chain combines TRBV19 with TRBJ2-2, with D possibly matching TRBD2 (6 bases). This CDR3 is 14 amino acids long. V lost 6 bases and J 4 bases, leaving 12 bases between the germline ends. The germline V gene has CDR1 LNHDA and CDR2 SQIVND (reference sequence).

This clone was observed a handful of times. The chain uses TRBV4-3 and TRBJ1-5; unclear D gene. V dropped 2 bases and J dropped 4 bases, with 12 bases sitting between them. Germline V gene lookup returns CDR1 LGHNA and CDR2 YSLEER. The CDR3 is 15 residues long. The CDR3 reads CASSQFATDNQPQHF. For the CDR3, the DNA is TGCGCCAGCAGCCAATTTGCAACTGATAATCAGCCCCAGCATTTT.

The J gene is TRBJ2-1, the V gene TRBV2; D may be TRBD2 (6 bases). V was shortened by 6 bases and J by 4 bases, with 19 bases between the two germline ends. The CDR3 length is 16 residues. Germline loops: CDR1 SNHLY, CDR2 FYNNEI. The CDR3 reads CASRYTSWEAYNEQFF. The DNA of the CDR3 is TGTGCCAGCAGGTACACTAGCTGGGAAGCATACAATGAGCAGTTCTTC.

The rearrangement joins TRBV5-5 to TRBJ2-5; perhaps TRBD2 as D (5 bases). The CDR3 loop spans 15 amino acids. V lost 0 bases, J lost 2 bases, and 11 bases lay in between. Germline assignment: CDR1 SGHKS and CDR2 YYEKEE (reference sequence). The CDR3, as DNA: TGTGCCAGCAGCTTGGGCGAGGGATCGCAAGAGACCCAGTACTTC. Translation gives CASSLGEGSQETQYF.

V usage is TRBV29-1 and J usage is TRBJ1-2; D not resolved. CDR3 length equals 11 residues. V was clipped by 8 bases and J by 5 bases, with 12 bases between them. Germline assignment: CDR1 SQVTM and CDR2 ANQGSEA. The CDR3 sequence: CSTNVGYGYTF. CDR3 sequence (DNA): TGCAGCACTAATGTGGGGTATGGCTACACCTTC.

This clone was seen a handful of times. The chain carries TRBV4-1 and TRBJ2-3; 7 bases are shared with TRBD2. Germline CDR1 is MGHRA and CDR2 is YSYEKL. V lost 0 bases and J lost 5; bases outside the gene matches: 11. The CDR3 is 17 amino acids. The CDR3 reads CASSQDVSGGSVDTQYF. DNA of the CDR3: TGCGCCAGCAGCCAAGATGTATCTGGCGGGAGCGTAGATACGCAGTATTTT.

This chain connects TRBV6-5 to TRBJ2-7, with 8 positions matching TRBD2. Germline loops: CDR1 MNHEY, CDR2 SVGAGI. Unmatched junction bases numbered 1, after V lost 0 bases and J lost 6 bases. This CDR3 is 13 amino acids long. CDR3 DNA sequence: TGTGCCAGCAGTTACTCGCGGGGGGTCGAGCAGTACTTC. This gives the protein CASSYSRGVEQYF.

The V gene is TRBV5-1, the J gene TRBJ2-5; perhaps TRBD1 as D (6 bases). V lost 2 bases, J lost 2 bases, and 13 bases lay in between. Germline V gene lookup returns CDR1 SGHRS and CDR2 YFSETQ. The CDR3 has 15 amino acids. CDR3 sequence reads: CASSLGTGFQETQYF. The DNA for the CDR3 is TGCGCCAGCAGCTTAGGAACAGGGTTTCAAGAGACCCAGTACTTC.

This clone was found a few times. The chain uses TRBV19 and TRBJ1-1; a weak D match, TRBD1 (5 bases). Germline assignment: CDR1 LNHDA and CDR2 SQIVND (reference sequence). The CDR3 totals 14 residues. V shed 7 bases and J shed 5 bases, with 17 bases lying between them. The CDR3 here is CASKAGGGWTEAFF. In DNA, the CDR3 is TGTGCCAGTAAGGCGGGCGGGGGGTGGACTGAAGCTTTCTTT.

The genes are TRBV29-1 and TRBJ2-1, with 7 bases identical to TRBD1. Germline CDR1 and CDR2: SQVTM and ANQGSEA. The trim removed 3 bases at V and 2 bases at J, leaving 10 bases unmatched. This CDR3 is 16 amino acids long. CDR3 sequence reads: CSVDIESGQPYNEQFF. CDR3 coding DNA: TGCAGCGTTGATATTGAGTCGGGACAGCCCTACAATGAGCAGTTCTTC.

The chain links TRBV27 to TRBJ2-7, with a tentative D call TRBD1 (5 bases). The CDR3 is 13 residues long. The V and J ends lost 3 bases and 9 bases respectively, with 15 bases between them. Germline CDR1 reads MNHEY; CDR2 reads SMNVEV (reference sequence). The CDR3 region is CASSLGGAVRQYF. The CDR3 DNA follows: TGTGCCAGCAGTTTGGGTGGGGCAGTCCGGCAGTACTTC.

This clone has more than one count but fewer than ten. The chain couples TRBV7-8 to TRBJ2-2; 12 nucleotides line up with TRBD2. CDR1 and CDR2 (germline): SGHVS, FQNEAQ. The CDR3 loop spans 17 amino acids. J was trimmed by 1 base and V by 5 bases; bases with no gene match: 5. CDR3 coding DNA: TGTGCCAGCAGCCGACTAGCGGGAGATCAGAACACCGGGGAGCTGTTTTTT. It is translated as CASSRLAGDQNTGELFF.

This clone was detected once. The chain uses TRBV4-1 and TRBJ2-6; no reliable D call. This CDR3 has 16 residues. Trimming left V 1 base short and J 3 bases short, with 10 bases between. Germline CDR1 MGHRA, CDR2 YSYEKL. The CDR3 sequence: CASSQVSVGGANVLTF. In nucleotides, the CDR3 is TGCGCCAGCAGCCAAGTGAGCGTTGGTGGGGCCAACGTCCTGACTTTC.

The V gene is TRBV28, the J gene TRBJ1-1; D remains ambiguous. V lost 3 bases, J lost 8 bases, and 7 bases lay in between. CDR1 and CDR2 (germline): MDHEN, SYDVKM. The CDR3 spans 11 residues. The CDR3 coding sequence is TGTGCCAGCAGTTTCAATGCGGAAGCTTTCTTT. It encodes CASSFNAEAFF.

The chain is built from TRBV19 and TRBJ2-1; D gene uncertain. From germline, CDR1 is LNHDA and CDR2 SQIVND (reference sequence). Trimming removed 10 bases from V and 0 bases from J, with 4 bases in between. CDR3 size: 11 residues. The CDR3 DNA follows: TGTGCCACCGGCTCCTACAATGAGCAGTTCTTC. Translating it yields CATGSYNEQFF.

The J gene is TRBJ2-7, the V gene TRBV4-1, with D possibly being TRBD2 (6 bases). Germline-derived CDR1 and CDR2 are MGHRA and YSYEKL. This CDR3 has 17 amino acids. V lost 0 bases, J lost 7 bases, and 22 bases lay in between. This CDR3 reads CASSQDGRDPFTEEQYF. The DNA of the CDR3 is TGCGCCAGCAGCCAAGACGGGCGGGACCCCTTTACGGAAGAGCAGTACTTC.

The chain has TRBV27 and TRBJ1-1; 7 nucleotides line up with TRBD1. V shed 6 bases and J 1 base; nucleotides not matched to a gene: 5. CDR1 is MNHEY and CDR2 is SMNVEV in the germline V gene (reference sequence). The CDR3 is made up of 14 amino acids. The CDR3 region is CASSPGQPNTEAFF. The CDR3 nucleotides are TGTGCCAGCAGCCCGGGACAGCCGAACACTGAAGCTTTCTTT.

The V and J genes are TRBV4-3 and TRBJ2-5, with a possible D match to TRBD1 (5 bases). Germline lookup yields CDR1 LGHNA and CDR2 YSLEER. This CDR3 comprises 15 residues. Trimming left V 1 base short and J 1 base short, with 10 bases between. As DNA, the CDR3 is TGCGCCAGCAGCCAAGTCGTGGGGCCCCAAGAGACCCAGTACTTC. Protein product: CASSQVVGPQETQYF.

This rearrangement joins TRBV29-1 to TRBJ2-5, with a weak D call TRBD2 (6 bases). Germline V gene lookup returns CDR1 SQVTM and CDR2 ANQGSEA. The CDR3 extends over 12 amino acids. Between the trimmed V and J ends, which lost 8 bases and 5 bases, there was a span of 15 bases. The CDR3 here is CSLGLAFETQYF. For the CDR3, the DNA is TGCAGCCTGGGACTGGCGTTCGAGACCCAGTACTTC. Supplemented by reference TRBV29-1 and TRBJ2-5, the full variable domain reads SAVISQKPSRDICQRGTSLTIQCQVDSQVTMMFWYRQQPGQSLTLIATANQGSEATYESGFVIDKFPISRPNLTFSTLTVSNMSPEDSSIYLCSLGLAFETQYFGPGTRLLVL.

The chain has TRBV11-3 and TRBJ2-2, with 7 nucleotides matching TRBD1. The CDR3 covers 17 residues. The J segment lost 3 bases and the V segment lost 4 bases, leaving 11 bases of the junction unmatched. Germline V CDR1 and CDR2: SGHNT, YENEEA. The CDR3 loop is CASSSPATGIDTGELFF. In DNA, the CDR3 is TGTGCCAGCAGCTCCCCCGCGACAGGGATTGACACCGGGGAGCTGTTTTTT.

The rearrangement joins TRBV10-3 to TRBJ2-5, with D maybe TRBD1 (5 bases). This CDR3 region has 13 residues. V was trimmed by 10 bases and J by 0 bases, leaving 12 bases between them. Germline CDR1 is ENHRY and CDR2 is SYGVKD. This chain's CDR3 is CARITDNQETQYF. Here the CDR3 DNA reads TGTGCCAGGATTACGGACAACCAAGAGACCCAGTACTTC.

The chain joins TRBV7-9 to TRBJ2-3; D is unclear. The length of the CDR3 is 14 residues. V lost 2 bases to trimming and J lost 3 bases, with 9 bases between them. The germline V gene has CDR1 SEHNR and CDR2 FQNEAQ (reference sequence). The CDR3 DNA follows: TGTGCCAGCAGCTTAAGGTCGCGAACAGATACGCAGTATTTT. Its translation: CASSLRSRTDTQYF.

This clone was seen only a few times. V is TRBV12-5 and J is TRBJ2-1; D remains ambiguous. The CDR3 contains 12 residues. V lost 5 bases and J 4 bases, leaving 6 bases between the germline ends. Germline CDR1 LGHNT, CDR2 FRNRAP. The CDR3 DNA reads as TGTGCTAGTGGTGAAAGATACAATGAGCAGTTCTTC. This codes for CASGERYNEQFF.